This T cell receptor beta chain derives from a study of OX40 agonist ivuxolimab in advanced cancers. TCRdb's table, derived via immunoSEQ multiplex PCR, lists solely in-frame clones and lacks some. The sample shows fewer than 65,000 clones, 75% to 90% of them seen only once. In this sample, this clone turned up once. After removal of 7 bases from V and 3 bases from J, the junction contained 6 bases not matched to a gene. The CDR3 runs 15 residues. Germline CDR1 reads MDHEN; CDR2 reads SYDVKM. Sequences were derived from CD4+ or CD8+ T cells sorted from blood, sampled in a trial of the OX40 agonist ivuxolimab. V is TRBV28 and J is TRBJ2-1; 10 positions match TRBD1. The TCR sequence derives from an adult with an advanced solid tumor such as melanoma, head and neck, liver or kidney cancer. CDR3: CASNLGDRGYNEQFF. CDR3 DNA sequence: TGTGCCAGCAATCTGGGGGACAGGGGCTACAATGAGCAGTTCTTC.